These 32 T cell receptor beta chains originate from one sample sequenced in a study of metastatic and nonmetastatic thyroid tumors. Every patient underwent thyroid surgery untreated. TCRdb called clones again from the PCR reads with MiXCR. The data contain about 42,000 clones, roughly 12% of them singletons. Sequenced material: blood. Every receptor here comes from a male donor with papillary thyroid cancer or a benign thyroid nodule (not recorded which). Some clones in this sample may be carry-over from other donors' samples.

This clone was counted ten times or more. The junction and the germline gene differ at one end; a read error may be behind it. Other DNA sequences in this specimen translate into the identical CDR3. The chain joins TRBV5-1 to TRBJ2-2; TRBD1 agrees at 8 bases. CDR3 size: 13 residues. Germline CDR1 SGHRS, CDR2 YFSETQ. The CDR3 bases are TGCGCCAGCAGCACAGGGGGACCCGGGGAGCTGTTTTTC. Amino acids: CASSTGGPGELFF. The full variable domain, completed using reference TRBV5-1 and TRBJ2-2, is KAGVTQTPRYLIKTRGQQVTLSCSPISGHRSVSWYQQTPGQGLQFLFEYFSETQRNKGNFPGRFSGRQFSNSRSEMNVSTLELGDSALYLCASSTGGPGELFFGEGSRLTVL.

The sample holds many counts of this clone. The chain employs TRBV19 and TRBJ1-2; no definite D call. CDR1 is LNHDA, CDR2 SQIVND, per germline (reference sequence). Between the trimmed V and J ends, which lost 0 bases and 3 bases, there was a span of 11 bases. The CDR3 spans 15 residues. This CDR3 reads CASSIDPTGDYGYTF. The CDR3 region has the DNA TGTGCCAGTAGTATAGACCCGACCGGGGACTATGGCTACACCTTC.

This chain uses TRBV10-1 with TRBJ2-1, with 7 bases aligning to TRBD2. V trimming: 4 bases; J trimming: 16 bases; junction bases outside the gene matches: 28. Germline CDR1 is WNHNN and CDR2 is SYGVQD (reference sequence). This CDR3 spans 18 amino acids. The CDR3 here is CASSAGGSGVSSYNEYFF. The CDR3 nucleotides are TGCGCCAGCAGTGCAGGAGGGAGCGGGGTGAGCTCCTACAATGAGTATTTCTTC.

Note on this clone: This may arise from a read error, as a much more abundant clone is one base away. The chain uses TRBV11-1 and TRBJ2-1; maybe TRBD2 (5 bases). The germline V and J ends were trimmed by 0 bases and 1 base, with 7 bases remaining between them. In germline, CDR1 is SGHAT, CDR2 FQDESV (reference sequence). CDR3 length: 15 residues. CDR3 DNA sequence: TGTGCCAGCAGCTTAGCGGGAGTGTCCTACAATGAGCAGTTCTTC. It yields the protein CASSLAGVSYNEQFF.

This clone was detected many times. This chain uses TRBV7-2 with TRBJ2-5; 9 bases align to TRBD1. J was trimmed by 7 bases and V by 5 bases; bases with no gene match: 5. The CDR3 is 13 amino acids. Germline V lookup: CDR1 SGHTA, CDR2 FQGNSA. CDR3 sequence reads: CASSPGQGTTQYF. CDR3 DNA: TGTGCCAGCAGCCCCGGACAGGGGACGACCCAGTACTTC. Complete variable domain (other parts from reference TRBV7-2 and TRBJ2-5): GAGVSQSPSNKVTEKGKDVELRCDPISGHTALYWYRQSLGQGLEFLIYFQGNSAPDKSGLPSDRFSAERTGGSVSTLTIQRTQQEDSAVYLCASSPGQGTTQYFGPGTRLLVL.

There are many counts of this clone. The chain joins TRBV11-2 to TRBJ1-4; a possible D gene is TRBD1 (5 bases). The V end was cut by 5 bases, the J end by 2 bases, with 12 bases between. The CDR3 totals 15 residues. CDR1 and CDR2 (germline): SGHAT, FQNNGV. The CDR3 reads CASSPAGTTNEKLFF. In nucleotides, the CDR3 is TGTGCCAGCAGCCCAGCGGGGACTACTAATGAAAAACTGTTTTTT.

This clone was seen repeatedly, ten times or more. CDR3 amino acids: CASSFSGNNEQFF. CDR3 bases: TGTGCCAGCAGTTTTAGTGGGAACAATGAGCAGTTCTTC. This chain connects TRBV27 to TRBJ2-1; no definite D call. The germline V and J ends were trimmed by 3 bases and 5 bases, with 8 bases remaining between them. This CDR3 spans 13 amino acids. CDR1 and CDR2 from the germline V gene are MNHEY and SMNVEV (reference sequence).

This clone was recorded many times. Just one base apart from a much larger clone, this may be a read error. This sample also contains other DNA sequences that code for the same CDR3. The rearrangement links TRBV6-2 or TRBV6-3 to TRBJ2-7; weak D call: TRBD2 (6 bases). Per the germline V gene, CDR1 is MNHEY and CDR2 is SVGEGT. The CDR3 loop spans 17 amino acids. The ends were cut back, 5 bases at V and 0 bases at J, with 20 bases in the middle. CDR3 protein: CASSPRLAGLLSYEQYF. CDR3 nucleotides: TGTGCCAGCAGTCCTAGGCTGGCGGGGCTCCTCTCCTACGAGCAGTACTTC.

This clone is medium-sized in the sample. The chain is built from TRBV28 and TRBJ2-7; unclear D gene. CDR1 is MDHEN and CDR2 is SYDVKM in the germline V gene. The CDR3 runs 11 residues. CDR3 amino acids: CGRRPSYEQYF. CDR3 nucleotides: TGTGGGAGACGGCCCTCCTACGAGCAGTACTTC.

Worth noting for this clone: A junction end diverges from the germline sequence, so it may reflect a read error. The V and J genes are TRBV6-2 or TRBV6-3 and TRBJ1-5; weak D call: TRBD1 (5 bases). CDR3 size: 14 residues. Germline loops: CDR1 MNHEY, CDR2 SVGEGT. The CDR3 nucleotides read TGTGCCGCTGCTGGGGGATATAGCAATCAGCCCCGGCACTTT. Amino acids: CAAAGGYSNQPRHF.

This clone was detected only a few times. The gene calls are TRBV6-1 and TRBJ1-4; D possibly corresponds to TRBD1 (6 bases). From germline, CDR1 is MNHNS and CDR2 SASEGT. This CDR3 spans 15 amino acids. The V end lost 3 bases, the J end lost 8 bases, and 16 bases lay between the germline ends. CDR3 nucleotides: TGTGCCAGCAGTGAGGTTGGGGCAGGGGCGGAAAAACTGTTTTTT. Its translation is CASSEVGAGAEKLFF.

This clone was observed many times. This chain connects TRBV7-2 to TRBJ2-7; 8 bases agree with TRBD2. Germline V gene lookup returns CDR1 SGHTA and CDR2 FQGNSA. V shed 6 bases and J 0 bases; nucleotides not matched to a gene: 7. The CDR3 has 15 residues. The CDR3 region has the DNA TGTGCCAGCAGAGTAGCGGGAATACTCTCCTACGAGCAGTACTTC. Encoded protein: CASRVAGILSYEQYF.

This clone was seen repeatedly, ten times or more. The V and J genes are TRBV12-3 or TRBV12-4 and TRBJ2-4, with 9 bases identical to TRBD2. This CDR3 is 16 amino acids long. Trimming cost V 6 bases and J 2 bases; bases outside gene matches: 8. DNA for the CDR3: TGTGCCAGCAGACTTTCTAGCGGGATCTCCAAAAACATTCAGTACTTC. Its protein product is CASRLSSGISKNIQYF.

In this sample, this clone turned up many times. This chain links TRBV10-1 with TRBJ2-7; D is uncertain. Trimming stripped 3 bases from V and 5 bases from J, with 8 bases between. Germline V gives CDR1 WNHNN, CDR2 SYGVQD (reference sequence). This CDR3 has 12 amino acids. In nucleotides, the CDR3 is TGCGCCAGCAGTGACAGGTCCCACGAGCAGTACTTC. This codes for CASSDRSHEQYF.

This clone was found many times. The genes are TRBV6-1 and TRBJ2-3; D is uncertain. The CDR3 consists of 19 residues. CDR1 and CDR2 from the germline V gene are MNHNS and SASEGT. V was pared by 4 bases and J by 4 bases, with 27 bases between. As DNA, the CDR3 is TGTGCCAGCAGTGGGATGCCCGGAGCGCGAGAGCAACCCCCAGATACGCAGTATTTT. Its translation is CASSGMPGAREQPPDTQYF.

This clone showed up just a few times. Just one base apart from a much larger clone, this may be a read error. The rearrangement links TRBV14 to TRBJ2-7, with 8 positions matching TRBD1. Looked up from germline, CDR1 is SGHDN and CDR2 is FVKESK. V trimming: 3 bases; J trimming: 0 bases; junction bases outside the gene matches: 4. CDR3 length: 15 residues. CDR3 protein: CASSHRTGCSYEQYF. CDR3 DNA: TGTGCCAGCAGCCATAGGACAGGGTGCTCCTACGAGCAGTACTTC.

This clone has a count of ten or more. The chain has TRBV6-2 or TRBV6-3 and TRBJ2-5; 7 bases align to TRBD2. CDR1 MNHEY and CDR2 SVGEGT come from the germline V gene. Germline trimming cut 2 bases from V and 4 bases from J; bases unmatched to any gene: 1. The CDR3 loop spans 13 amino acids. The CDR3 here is CASSYGLGETQYF. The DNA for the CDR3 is TGTGCCAGCAGTTACGGACTAGGAGAGACCCAGTACTTC.

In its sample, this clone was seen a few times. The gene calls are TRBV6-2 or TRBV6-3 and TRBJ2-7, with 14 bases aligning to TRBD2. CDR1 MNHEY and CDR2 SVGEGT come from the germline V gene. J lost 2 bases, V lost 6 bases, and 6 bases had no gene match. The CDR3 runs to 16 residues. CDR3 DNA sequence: TGTGCCAGCAGCTCGGGACTAGCGGGAGACACCTACGAGCAGTACTTC. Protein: CASSSGLAGDTYEQYF.

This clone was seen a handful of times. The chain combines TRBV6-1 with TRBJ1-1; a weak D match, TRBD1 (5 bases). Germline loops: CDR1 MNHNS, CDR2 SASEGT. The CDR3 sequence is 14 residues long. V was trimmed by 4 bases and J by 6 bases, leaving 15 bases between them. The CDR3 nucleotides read TGTGCCAGCAGTGGTGACAGTTATGTAGCTGAAGCTTTCTTT. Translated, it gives CASSGDSYVAEAFF.

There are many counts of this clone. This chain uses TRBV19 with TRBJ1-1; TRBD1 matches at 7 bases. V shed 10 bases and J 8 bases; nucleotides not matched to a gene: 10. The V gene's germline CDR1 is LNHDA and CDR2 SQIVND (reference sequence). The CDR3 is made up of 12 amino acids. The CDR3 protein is CAIRQGIGEAFF. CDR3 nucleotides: TGTGCCATTCGACAGGGAATTGGGGAAGCTTTCTTT.

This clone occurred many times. DNA for the CDR3: TGTGCCGCTCGTCCGAACACCGGGGAGCTGTTTTTT. As protein: CAARPNTGELFF. The rearrangement links TRBV7-2 to TRBJ2-2; D gene unclear. V was cut by 11 bases and J by 0 bases, with 7 bases left in between. Germline CDR1 reads SGHTA; CDR2 reads FQGNSA. The CDR3 runs to 12 residues. Looking up the rest from reference TRBV7-2 and TRBJ2-2 gives the full variable domain: GAGVSQSPSNKVTEKGKDVELRCDPISGHTALYWYRQSLGQGLEFLIYFQGNSAPDKSGLPSDRFSAERTGGSVSTLTIQRTQQEDSAVYLCAARPNTGELFFGEGSRLTVL.

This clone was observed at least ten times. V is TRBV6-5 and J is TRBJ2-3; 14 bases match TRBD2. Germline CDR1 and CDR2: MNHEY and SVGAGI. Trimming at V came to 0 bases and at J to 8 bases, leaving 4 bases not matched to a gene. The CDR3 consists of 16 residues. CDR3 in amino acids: CASSYSSGLAGGTQYF. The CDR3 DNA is TGTGCCAGCAGTTACTCCTCAGGACTAGCGGGAGGTACGCAGTATTTT.

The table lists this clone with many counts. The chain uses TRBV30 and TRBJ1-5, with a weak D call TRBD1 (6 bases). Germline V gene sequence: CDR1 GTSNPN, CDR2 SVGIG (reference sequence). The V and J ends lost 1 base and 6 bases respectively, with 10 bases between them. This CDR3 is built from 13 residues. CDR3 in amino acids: CAWSEQGGQPQHF. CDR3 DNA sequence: TGTGCCTGGAGTGAACAGGGTGGTCAGCCCCAGCATTTT.

The CDR3 reads CASSLTTGFDEKLFF. The DNA for the CDR3 is TGTGCCAGCAGCTTGACGACAGGGTTTGATGAAAAACTGTTTTTT. This chain links TRBV11-2 with TRBJ1-4; 7 bases match TRBD1. Germline V CDR1 and CDR2: SGHAT, FQNNGV. V shed 3 bases and J 6 bases; nucleotides not matched to a gene: 7. The CDR3 is made up of 15 amino acids.

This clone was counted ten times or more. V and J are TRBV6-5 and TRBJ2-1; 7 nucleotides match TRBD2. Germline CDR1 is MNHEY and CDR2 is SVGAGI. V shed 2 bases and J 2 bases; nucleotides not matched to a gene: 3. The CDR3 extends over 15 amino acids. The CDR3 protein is CASSYRAGAYNEQFF. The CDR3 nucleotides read TGTGCCAGCAGTTACAGGGCGGGAGCCTACAATGAGCAGTTCTTC.

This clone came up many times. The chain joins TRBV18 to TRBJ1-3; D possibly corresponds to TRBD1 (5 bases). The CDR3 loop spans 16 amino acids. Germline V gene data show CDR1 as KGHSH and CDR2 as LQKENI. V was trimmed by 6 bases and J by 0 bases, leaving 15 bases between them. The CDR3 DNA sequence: TGTGCCAGCTCTCCGAGCGTTGACAGCTCTGGAAACACCATATATTTT. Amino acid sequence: CASSPSVDSSGNTIYF.

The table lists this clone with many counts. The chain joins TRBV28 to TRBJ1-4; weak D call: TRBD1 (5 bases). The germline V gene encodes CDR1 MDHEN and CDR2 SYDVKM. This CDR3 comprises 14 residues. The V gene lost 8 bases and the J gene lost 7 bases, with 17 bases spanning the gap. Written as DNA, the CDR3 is TGTGCCAGCTGCTCATTAGGGACGTTTGAAAAACTGTTTTTT. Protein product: CASCSLGTFEKLFF.

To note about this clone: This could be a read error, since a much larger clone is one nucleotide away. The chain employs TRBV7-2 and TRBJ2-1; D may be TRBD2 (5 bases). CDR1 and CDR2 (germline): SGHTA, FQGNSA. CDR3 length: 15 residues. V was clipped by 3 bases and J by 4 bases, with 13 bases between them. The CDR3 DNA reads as TGTGCCAGCAGCTTGCGAGGGCCCTCATACAATGAGCAGTTCTTC. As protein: CASSLRGPSYNEQFF.

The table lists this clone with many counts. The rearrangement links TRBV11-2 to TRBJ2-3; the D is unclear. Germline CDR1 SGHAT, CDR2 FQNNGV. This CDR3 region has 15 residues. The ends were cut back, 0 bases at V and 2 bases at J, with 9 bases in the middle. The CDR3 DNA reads TGTGCCAGCAGCTTAGACAGGACCACCACAGATACGCAGTATTTT. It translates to CASSLDRTTTDTQYF.

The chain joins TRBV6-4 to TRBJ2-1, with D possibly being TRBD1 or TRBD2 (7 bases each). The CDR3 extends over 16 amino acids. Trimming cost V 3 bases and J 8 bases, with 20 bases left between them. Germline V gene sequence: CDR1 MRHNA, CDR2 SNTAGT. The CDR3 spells CASSEQGDREGDEQFF. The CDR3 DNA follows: TGTGCCAGCAGTGAGCAGGGTGACAGGGAGGGGGATGAGCAGTTCTTC.

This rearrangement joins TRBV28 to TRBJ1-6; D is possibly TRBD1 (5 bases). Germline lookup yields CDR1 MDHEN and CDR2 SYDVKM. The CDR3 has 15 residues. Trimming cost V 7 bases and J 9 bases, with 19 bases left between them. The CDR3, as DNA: TGTGCCAGCATTGACGGGACGGTGCCTGGTTCACCCCTCCACTTT. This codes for CASIDGTVPGSPLHF.

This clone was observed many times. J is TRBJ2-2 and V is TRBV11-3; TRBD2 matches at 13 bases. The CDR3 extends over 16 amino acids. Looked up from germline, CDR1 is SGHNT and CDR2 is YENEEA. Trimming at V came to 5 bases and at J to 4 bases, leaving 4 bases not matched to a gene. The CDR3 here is CASSPRLAGGTGELFF. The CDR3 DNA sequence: TGTGCCAGCAGCCCGCGACTAGCGGGAGGCACCGGGGAGCTGTTTTTT.